Below are 18 T cell receptor beta chains sequenced from a single sample in a study of CXCR3-negative and CXCR3-positive naive CD8 T cells. The TRB libraries of cDNA were built by UMI-labeled 5' RACE. No DNA is given; TCRdb re-called the 5' RACE reads and lists each CDR3 protein once. This table holds roughly 7,500 distinct CDR3 sequences. The sample comprised naive CXCR3- CD8+ T cells from blood. Subset meaning: CD45RO-CCR7+CD27+CD95- naive CD8+ T cells lacking CXCR3 (TNR3-). Receptors were obtained from a human donor in good health. Some clones in this sample may be carry-over from other donors' samples.

The chain employs TRBV29-1 and TRBJ2-5. Germline CDR1 reads SQVTM; CDR2 reads ANQGSEA. The CDR3 runs to 12 residues. CDR3 sequence: CSVLDPQETQYF.

The V call is TRBV9, the J call TRBJ2-1; TCRdb names TRBD2, which stays unverified in the absence of DNA. The length of the CDR3 is 16 residues. CDR1 SGDLS and CDR2 YYNGEE come from the germline V gene. CDR3 loop: CASSPRTAGAYNEQFF.

According to its frequency, this clonotype is medium-sized. The rearrangement joins TRBV4-3 to TRBJ2-1; TCRdb selects TRBD2, and the lack of DNA leaves this call unchecked. The CDR3 contains 20 residues. Looked up from germline, CDR1 is LGHNA and CDR2 is YSLEER. The CDR3 region is CASSSGPGTGGSFPYNEQFF.

The chain couples TRBV19 to TRBJ2-2. Germline lookup yields CDR1 LNHDA and CDR2 SQIVND (reference sequence). The CDR3 has 15 amino acids. The CDR3 protein is CASSMYTSSTGELFF.

The rearrangement links TRBV20-1 to TRBJ2-1. Germline V lookup: CDR1 DFQATT, CDR2 SNEGSKA (reference sequence). The CDR3 length is 14 residues. The CDR3 sequence is CSARGQQDYNEQFF.

This clonotype is identified as medium-sized from frequency. The chain carries TRBV6-6 and TRBJ2-5; there is no DNA to check the TCRdb D call of TRBD1. Per germline, CDR1 MNHNY and CDR2 SVGAGI (reference sequence). The length of the CDR3 is 15 residues. The CDR3 loop is CASSYSWGRGETQYF.

Frequency places this clonotype as medium-sized. The chain is built from TRBV7-6 and TRBJ2-2. This CDR3 has 15 amino acids. Per germline, CDR1 SGHVS and CDR2 FNYEAQ. CDR3 sequence: CASSFGSEEPGELFF. Full variable domain (outside the CDR3, taken from reference TRBV7-6 and TRBJ2-2): GAGVSQSPRYKVTKRGQDVALRCDPISGHVSLYWYRQALGQGPEFLTYFNYEAQQDKSGLPNDRFSAERPEGSISTLTIQRTEQRDSAMYRCASSFGSEEPGELFFGEGSRLTVL.

By frequency, this clonotype registers medium-sized. V and J are TRBV11-2 and TRBJ2-1; TCRdb indicates TRBD2, and absent DNA this call remains unverified. The CDR3 loop spans 16 amino acids. Germline assignment: CDR1 SGHAT and CDR2 FQNNGV. The CDR3 sequence: CASSLHLDSGLNEQFF.

This clonotype shows up as medium-sized by frequency. The V and J genes are TRBV4-1 and TRBJ2-5; TCRdb reports TRBD2, a call that lacks DNA to check it against. CDR3 length: 18 residues. Germline-derived CDR1 and CDR2 are MGHRA and YSYEKL. CDR3 sequence reads: CASSQEPPASAGQETQYF.

Judged by frequency, this clonotype is medium-sized. The genes are TRBV4-3 and TRBJ2-3; lacking DNA, the TRBD1 call made by TCRdb goes unchecked. This CDR3 has 14 amino acids. Per the germline V gene, CDR1 is LGHNA and CDR2 is YSLEER. CDR3 loop: CASSREEGTDTQYF.

V is TRBV28 and J is TRBJ2-5; TCRdb indicates TRBD2, and absent DNA this call remains unverified. CDR1 and CDR2 from the germline V gene are MDHEN and SYDVKM. The CDR3 covers 16 residues. The CDR3 loop reads CASSLTPSGRQETQYF.

This clonotype counts as medium-sized by frequency. The CDR3 here is CASSPRSGTTSTDTQYF. The chain carries TRBV11-2 and TRBJ2-3. Looked up from germline, CDR1 is SGHAT and CDR2 is FQNNGV. The CDR3 has 17 residues.

The chain recombines TRBV29-1 with TRBJ2-7; TCRdb calls TRBD1, which cannot be checked without DNA. Germline lookup yields CDR1 SQVTM and CDR2 ANQGSEA. The CDR3 loop spans 13 amino acids. This chain's CDR3 is CSVVPRGRNEQYF.

V is TRBV29-1 and J is TRBJ2-7; TCRdb returns TRBD1, unconfirmable since there is no DNA. The CDR3 runs to 13 residues. The germline gives CDR1 SQVTM, CDR2 ANQGSEA. This CDR3 is CSVRGKTSYEQYF.

Judged by frequency, this clonotype is medium-sized (0.01 to 0.1%). This chain links TRBV29-1 with TRBJ2-7; lacking DNA, the TRBD1 call made by TCRdb goes unchecked. The CDR3 length is 13 residues. Looked up from germline, CDR1 is SQVTM and CDR2 is ANQGSEA. This chain's CDR3 is CSVTGTAGAEQYF.

This chain connects TRBV29-1 to TRBJ2-7; there is no DNA to check the TCRdb D call of TRBD1. The CDR3 covers 16 residues. Per germline, CDR1 SQVTM and CDR2 ANQGSEA. The CDR3 reads CSVVEALGQGSGEQYF.

The chain joins TRBV6-2 or TRBV6-3 to TRBJ2-7. The length of the CDR3 is 14 residues. Germline-derived CDR1 and CDR2 are MNHEY and SVGEGT. This CDR3 is CASSYSLTDYEQYF.

V gene TRBV14 combines with J gene TRBJ1-1. The germline CDR1 and CDR2 sequences are SGHDN and FVKESK. CDR3 length: 13 amino acids. CDR3: CASSLGSYTEAFF.